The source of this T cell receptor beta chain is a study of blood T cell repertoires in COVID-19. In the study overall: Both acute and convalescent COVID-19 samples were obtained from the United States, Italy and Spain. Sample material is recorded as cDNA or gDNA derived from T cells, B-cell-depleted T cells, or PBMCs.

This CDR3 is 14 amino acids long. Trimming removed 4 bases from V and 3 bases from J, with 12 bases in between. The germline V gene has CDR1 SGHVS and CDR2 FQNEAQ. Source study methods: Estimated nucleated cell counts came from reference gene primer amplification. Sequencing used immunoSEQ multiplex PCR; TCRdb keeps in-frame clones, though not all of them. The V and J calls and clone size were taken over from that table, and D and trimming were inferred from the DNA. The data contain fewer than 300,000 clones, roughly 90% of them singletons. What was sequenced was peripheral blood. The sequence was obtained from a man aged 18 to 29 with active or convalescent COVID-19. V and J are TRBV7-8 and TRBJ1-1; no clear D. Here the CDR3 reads CASSSTWGDTEAFF. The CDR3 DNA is TGTGCCAGCAGCTCAACCTGGGGAGACACTGAAGCTTTCTTT.